This T cell receptor (beta chain) was identified during a study of a mutant IDH1 vaccine in newly diagnosed glioma. The wider study: The treated group averaged approximately 38 years old and was 62.5% male, around 38% female.

V lost 6 bases to trimming and J lost 5 bases; unmatched junction nucleotides: 11. Germline CDR1 SQVTM, CDR2 ANQGSEA. The CDR3 has 14 amino acids. Details on this clone: Antigen: not known.

The sample's time point: week 23, last vaccination. With topical imiquimod, each dose of the vaccine consisted of 300 ug of mutant IDH1 20-mer peptide. Some clones are missing from TCRdb's copy, which holds only in-frame ones; the method was immunoSEQ multiplex PCR. The sample holds under 85,000 clones, 75% to 90% seen once. Study-wide results and caveats: Changes in the top peripheral T cell clonotypes seemingly had no bearing on pseudoprogression.

The sequence was collected from a woman aged 45-65 years with glioma. The J gene is TRBJ2-3, the V gene TRBV29-1, with 7 nucleotides matching TRBD1. Specimen: PBMCs, collected from a glioma patient whose treatment included an IDH1 peptide vaccine. CDR3 in DNA: TGCAGCGTCGTAGACAGGGTCAGAGGAGATACGCAGTATTTT. Protein: CSVVDRVRGDTQYF.